One sample yielded the 30 T cell receptor beta chains listed below, sequenced in a study of blood T cell repertoires in COVID-19. Sequencing used immunoSEQ multiplex PCR; TCRdb keeps in-frame clones, though not all of them. Of some 400,000 clones in the sample, more than 70% were seen once. Specimen: PBMCs or T cells enriched from blood (not recorded which). These receptors all come from a man between 25 and 39 years old who had recovered from COVID-19.

The chain has TRBV9 and TRBJ1-3, with D perhaps TRBD1 (6 bases). V lost 0 bases and J lost 0, with 10 bases in between. CDR3 length: 16 residues. In germline, CDR1 is SGDLS, CDR2 YYNGEE. The CDR3 spells CASSVEAGDSGNTIYF. CDR3 in DNA: TGTGCCAGCAGCGTAGAGGCAGGGGACTCTGGAAACACCATATATTTT.

DNA of the CDR3: TGTGCCACCCGGGACAGGGATAATTCACCCCTCCACTTT. This codes for CATRDRDNSPLHF. This rearrangement joins TRBV10-3 to TRBJ1-6; 9 bases are a match to TRBD1. This CDR3 comprises 13 residues. Germline CDR1 reads ENHRY; CDR2 reads SYGVKD. V was pared by 10 bases and J by 5 bases, with 3 bases of the junction left unmatched.

The J gene is TRBJ2-1, the V gene TRBV6-6; D might be TRBD1 (6 bases). This CDR3 comprises 18 residues. V shed 5 bases and J shed 2 bases, with 22 bases lying between them. Germline loops: CDR1 MNHNY, CDR2 SVGAGI (reference sequence). The CDR3, as DNA: TGTGCCAGCAGTCTTCCGGGACATTCCATCGGGGCCTACAATGAGCAGTTCTTC. This translates into CASSLPGHSIGAYNEQFF.

This rearrangement joins TRBV5-1 to TRBJ1-3; no definite D call. The CDR3 is 15 residues long. Per the germline V gene, CDR1 is SGHRS and CDR2 is YFSETQ. The ends were cut back, 2 bases at V and 2 bases at J, with 11 bases in the middle. The CDR3 loop reads CASSFNSQAGNTIYF. DNA for the CDR3: TGCGCCAGCAGCTTTAACAGCCAAGCTGGAAACACCATATATTTT.

The J gene is TRBJ1-5, the V gene TRBV27; weak D call: TRBD1 (5 bases). The ends were cut back, 7 bases at V and 4 bases at J, with 17 bases in the middle. CDR3 length equals 15 residues. The germline V gene encodes CDR1 MNHEY and CDR2 SMNVEV (reference sequence). The CDR3 bases are TGTGCCAGCATGGGGCGGGGAGGATGGAATCAGCCCCAGCATTTT. It codes for CASMGRGGWNQPQHF.

The chain carries TRBV4-1 and TRBJ2-1; TRBD2 agrees at 9 bases. V lost 0 bases, J lost 4 bases, and 10 bases stayed unmatched. The CDR3 contains 18 residues. CDR1 is MGHRA, CDR2 YSYEKL, per germline. The CDR3 DNA is TGCGCCAGCAGCCAAGATGGACTAGCGAGTGGGTTTTACAATGAGCAGTTCTTC. Translating gives CASSQDGLASGFYNEQFF.

This CDR3 reads CASSQDRGSQPQHF. DNA for the CDR3: TGTGCCAGCAGCCAAGACAGGGGAAGCCAGCCCCAGCATTTT. The chain joins TRBV3-1 (or the pseudogene TRBV3-2) to TRBJ1-5; perhaps TRBD1 as D (6 bases). This CDR3 has 14 residues. Germline V gene sequence: CDR1 LGHDT, CDR2 YNNKEL (reference sequence). The V gene lost 0 bases and the J gene lost 7 bases, with 10 bases spanning the gap.

The chain has TRBV6-5 and TRBJ1-1; D ambiguous. The length of the CDR3 is 13 residues. The V and J ends lost 5 bases and 4 bases respectively, with 11 bases between them. Germline CDR1 reads MNHEY; CDR2 reads SVGAGI. CDR3 DNA: TGTGCCAGCAGTCGTGACGGCGGCACTGAAGCTTTCTTT. Translated, it gives CASSRDGGTEAFF.

This clone was seen only a few times. The chain employs TRBV6-1 and TRBJ1-4, with 7 bases matching TRBD1. The CDR3 sequence is 15 residues long. V dropped 3 bases and J dropped 4; count of bases not matched to a gene: 5. Germline CDR1 MNHNS, CDR2 SASEGT. The CDR3 bases are TGTGCCAGCAGTGACAGGGGGTCTTATAATGAAAAACTGTTTTTT. Protein sequence: CASSDRGSYNEKLFF.

J is TRBJ1-3 and V is TRBV7-9; D perhaps matches TRBD1 (6 bases). There are 15 residues in the CDR3. Germline CDR1 is SEHNR and CDR2 is FQNEAQ (reference sequence). Trimming stripped 3 bases from V and 0 bases from J, with 9 bases between. CDR3 nucleotide sequence: TGTGCCAGCAGCTTGGGACATCCCTCTGGAAACACCATATATTTT. This codes for CASSLGHPSGNTIYF.

This clone occurred once. The gene calls are TRBV6-5 and TRBJ2-3, with TRBD2 as a possible D gene (5 bases). Germline V gene sequence: CDR1 MNHEY, CDR2 SVGAGI. CDR3 size: 16 residues. Trimming shortened V by 0 bases and J by 0 bases, and 10 bases separated the two germline ends. The CDR3, as DNA: TGTGCCAGCAGTTACTCGTCGCGGGTTAGCACAGATACGCAGTATTTT. Residues: CASSYSSRVSTDTQYF.

The chain uses TRBV3-1 (or the pseudogene TRBV3-2) and TRBJ1-4, with 8 bases matching TRBD1. This CDR3 spans 17 amino acids. V dropped 4 bases and J dropped 0; count of bases not matched to a gene: 7. In germline, CDR1 is LGHDT, CDR2 YNNKEL (reference sequence). The DNA for the CDR3 is TGTGCCAGCAGCCTGACAGGGGTAGGGGCAACTAATGAAAAACTGTTTTTT. Amino acids: CASSLTGVGATNEKLFF.

This clone was picked up one time. The V gene is TRBV7-9, the J gene TRBJ2-4; D is uncertain. There are 16 residues in the CDR3. The germline V and J ends were trimmed by 5 bases and 0 bases, with 14 bases remaining between them. Germline V gives CDR1 SEHNR, CDR2 FQNEAQ (reference sequence). The CDR3 region has the DNA TGTGCCAGCAGCCACCGGCCGGGTCTAGCCAAAAACATTCAGTACTTC. It yields the protein CASSHRPGLAKNIQYF.

The V call is TRBV11-2, the J call TRBJ1-1; D not resolved. CDR1 SGHAT and CDR2 FQNNGV come from the germline V gene. V was trimmed by 3 bases and J by 6 bases, leaving 11 bases between them. CDR3 length: 13 amino acids. The CDR3 DNA follows: TGTGCCAGCAGCTTTTCCCGTATAGCTGAAGCTTTCTTT. Protein product: CASSFSRIAEAFF.

This chain links TRBV4-2 with TRBJ1-2; D remains ambiguous. The CDR3 totals 15 residues. V lost 0 bases to trimming and J lost 4 bases, with 12 bases between them. CDR1 and CDR2 (germline): LGHNA, YNFKEQ. In DNA, the CDR3 is TGTGCCAGCAGCCAAGATGGGAGTGCAGGCTATGGCTACACCTTC. Translating it yields CASSQDGSAGYGYTF.

The V and J genes are TRBV7-2 and TRBJ2-1, with 7 nucleotides matching TRBD1. Germline CDR1 reads SGHTA; CDR2 reads FQGNSA. V lost 3 bases, J lost 8 bases, and 10 bases stayed unmatched. The CDR3 consists of 15 residues. In nucleotides, the CDR3 is TGTGCCAGCAGCTTCGACAGGGTGCCTTTCTATGAGCAGTTCTTC. Translating it yields CASSFDRVPFYEQFF.

The chain joins TRBV2 to TRBJ2-7, with 8 positions matching TRBD1. Looked up from germline, CDR1 is SNHLY and CDR2 is FYNNEI. After removal of 6 bases from V and 2 bases from J, the junction contained 6 bases not matched to a gene. The CDR3 is made up of 14 amino acids. The CDR3 reads CASRRTGPTYEQYF. CDR3 nucleotide sequence: TGTGCCAGCAGGAGGACAGGGCCAACCTACGAGCAGTACTTC.

This sequence joins TRBV5-1 and TRBJ2-5; maybe TRBD1 (5 bases). Trimming stripped 2 bases from V and 3 bases from J, with 8 bases between. The CDR3 spans 13 residues. The germline gives CDR1 SGHRS, CDR2 YFSETQ. CDR3 protein: CASSFTGEETQYF. In DNA form, the CDR3 reads TGCGCCAGCAGCTTTACAGGCGAAGAGACCCAGTACTTC.

This chain uses TRBV5-1 with TRBJ1-1, with TRBD1 as a possible D gene (5 bases). The CDR3 runs 13 residues. Germline V CDR1 and CDR2: SGHRS, YFSETQ. The ends were cut back, 0 bases at V and 4 bases at J, with 7 bases in the middle. The CDR3 DNA reads TGCGCCAGCAGCTTGGATGGGGCCACTGAAGCTTTCTTT. This translates into CASSLDGATEAFF.

The rearrangement uses TRBV5-4 and TRBJ1-6, with TRBD1 identical over 7 bases. Germline loops: CDR1 SGHNT, CDR2 YYREEE (reference sequence). This CDR3 contains 13 residues. The ends lost 3 bases at V and 9 bases at J; junction bases unmatched: 3. This CDR3 is CASSSDRVSPLHF. Here the CDR3 DNA reads TGTGCCAGCAGCTCCGACAGGGTTTCACCCCTCCACTTT.

This clone was seen just once. This chain uses TRBV4-1 with TRBJ1-5; the D gene is possibly TRBD1 (6 bases). With 3 bases removed from V and 7 bases from J, the gap between germline ends came to 19 bases. CDR1 and CDR2 from the germline V gene are MGHRA and YSYEKL. The CDR3 loop spans 16 amino acids. DNA of the CDR3: TGCGCCAGCAGCCAGGCGCCTCAGGGGTCAAGCCAGCCCCAGCATTTT. Encoded protein: CASSQAPQGSSQPQHF.

The table lists this clone with a few counts. The chain uses TRBV19 and TRBJ1-1; a possible D gene is TRBD1 (6 bases). V was cut by 5 bases and J by 0 bases, with 10 bases left in between. CDR3 length: 14 residues. From germline, CDR1 is LNHDA and CDR2 SQIVND (reference sequence). CDR3 DNA: TGTGCCAGTAGTTTCGGACAGCTGAACACTGAAGCTTTCTTT. Translated: CASSFGQLNTEAFF.

This clone was recorded only once. This sequence joins TRBV13 and TRBJ2-7; D may be TRBD1 (6 bases). The CDR3 extends over 13 amino acids. Germline lookup yields CDR1 PRHDT and CDR2 FYEKMQ (reference sequence). Trimming removed 0 bases at V and 6 bases at J, with 9 bases between. The chain's CDR3 is CASSLGGAREQYF. For the CDR3, the DNA is TGTGCCAGCAGCTTAGGGGGGGCTCGCGAGCAGTACTTC.

The rearrangement uses TRBV30 and TRBJ2-5; D unresolved. The V end was cut by 4 bases, the J end by 5 bases, with 14 bases between. The CDR3 totals 13 residues. Looked up from germline, CDR1 is GTSNPN and CDR2 is SVGIG (reference sequence). As DNA, the CDR3 is TGTGCCTGGAAGTCGTCCCACCGGGAGACCCAGTACTTC. Its translation: CAWKSSHRETQYF.

CDR3 DNA: TGTGCCAGCAGCGGATCACGGGGGGTCAACCCCGGGGAGCTGTTTTTT. Translation: CASSGSRGVNPGELFF. This chain uses TRBV9 with TRBJ2-2, with TRBD2 identical over 7 bases. The germline V gene has CDR1 SGDLS and CDR2 YYNGEE. V dropped 3 bases and J dropped 6; count of bases not matched to a gene: 11. CDR3 length equals 16 residues.

This clone was counted a single time. The chain combines TRBV9 with TRBJ1-4, with a tentative D call TRBD1 (5 bases). The germline gives CDR1 SGDLS, CDR2 YYNGEE. V lost 3 bases and J 7 bases, leaving 10 bases between the germline ends. The length of the CDR3 is 13 residues. CDR3 region: CASSEGLLEKLFF. The CDR3 coding sequence is TGTGCCAGCAGCGAGGGACTGCTTGAAAAACTGTTTTTT.

The J gene is TRBJ1-2, the V gene TRBV9; TRBD1 matches 12 bases. Trimming at V came to 3 bases and at J to 8 bases, leaving 5 bases not matched to a gene. This CDR3 is built from 14 residues. Germline loops: CDR1 SGDLS, CDR2 YYNGEE. CDR3 amino acids: CASSAGTGGRGYTF. In DNA form, the CDR3 reads TGTGCCAGCAGCGCCGGGACAGGGGGCCGCGGCTACACCTTC.

This chain links TRBV7-9 with TRBJ1-4; weak D call: TRBD1 (5 bases). Germline lookup yields CDR1 SEHNR and CDR2 FQNEAQ (reference sequence). The V end lost 5 bases, the J end lost 6 bases, and 19 bases lay between the germline ends. The CDR3 is 16 residues long. CDR3 DNA sequence: TGTGCCAGCAGCGGCAGGGTCTCAGTGGGATATGAAAAACTGTTTTTT. Protein product: CASSGRVSVGYEKLFF.

The V call is TRBV5-1, the J call TRBJ1-4, with D maybe TRBD1 (6 bases). The CDR3 contains 15 residues. Germline CDR1 and CDR2: SGHRS and YFSETQ. Trimming took 1 base from V and 6 from J, leaving 13 bases between them. The CDR3 here is CASSLTNRVHEKLFF. The DNA for the CDR3 is TGCGCCAGCAGCTTGACGAACAGGGTCCATGAAAAACTGTTTTTT.

Only a few counts were recorded for this clone. The J gene is TRBJ2-1, the V gene TRBV4-2; 12 positions agree with TRBD1. The CDR3 totals 16 residues. CDR1 is LGHNA and CDR2 is YNFKEQ in the germline V gene. The ends lost 0 bases at V and 9 bases at J; junction bases unmatched: 6. The CDR3 reads CASSQDPGQGASEQFF. As DNA, the CDR3 is TGTGCCAGCAGCCAAGACCCGGGACAGGGGGCCAGTGAGCAGTTCTTC.